This T cell receptor beta chain was obtained from a study of blood T cell repertoires in COVID-19. The CDR3 runs 15 residues. Germline V gene data show CDR1 as SGHTA and CDR2 as FQGNSA. V lost 1 base and J lost 3; bases outside the gene matches: 5. Clones were read by immunoSEQ multiplex PCR, and TCRdb kept only the in-frame ones, dropping some. The sample shows hundreds of thousands of clones, about 85% of them seen only once. This clonotype was obtained from a woman in her twenties or thirties who had been exposed to COVID-19. The V and J genes are TRBV7-2 and TRBJ1-1, with 7 bases identical to TRBD1. Sequenced input: PBMCs or T cells enriched from blood (not recorded which). The CDR3 reads CASSLVIQGDTEAFF. The CDR3 bases are TGTGCCAGCAGCTTAGTCATCCAGGGGGACACTGAAGCTTTCTTT.